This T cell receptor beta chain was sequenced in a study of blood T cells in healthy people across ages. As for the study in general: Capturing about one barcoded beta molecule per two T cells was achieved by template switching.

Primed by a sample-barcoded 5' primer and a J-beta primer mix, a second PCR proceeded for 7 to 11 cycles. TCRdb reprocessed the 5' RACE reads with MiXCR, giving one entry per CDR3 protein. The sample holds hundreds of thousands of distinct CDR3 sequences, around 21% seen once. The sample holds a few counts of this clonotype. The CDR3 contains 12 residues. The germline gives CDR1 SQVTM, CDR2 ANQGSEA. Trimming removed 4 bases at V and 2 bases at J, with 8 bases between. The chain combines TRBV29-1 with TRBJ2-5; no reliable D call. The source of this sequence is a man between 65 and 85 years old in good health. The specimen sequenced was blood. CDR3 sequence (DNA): TGCAGCGTTGTCGGCTTACAAGAGACCCAGTACTTC. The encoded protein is CSVVGLQETQYF.